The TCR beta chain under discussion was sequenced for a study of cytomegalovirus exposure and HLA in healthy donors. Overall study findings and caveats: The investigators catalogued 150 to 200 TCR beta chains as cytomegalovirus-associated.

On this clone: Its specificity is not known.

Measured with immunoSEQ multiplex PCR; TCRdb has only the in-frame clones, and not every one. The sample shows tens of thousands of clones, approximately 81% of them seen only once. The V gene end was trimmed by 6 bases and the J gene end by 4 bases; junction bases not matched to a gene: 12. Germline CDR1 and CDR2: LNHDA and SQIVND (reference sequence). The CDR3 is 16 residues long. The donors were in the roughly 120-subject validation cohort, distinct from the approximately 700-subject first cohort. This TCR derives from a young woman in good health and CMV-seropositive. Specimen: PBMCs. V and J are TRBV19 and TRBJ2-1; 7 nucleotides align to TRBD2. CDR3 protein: CASSETGTIIYNEQFF. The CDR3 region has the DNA TGTGCCAGTAGCGAGACCGGGACTATAATTTACAATGAGCAGTTCTTC.